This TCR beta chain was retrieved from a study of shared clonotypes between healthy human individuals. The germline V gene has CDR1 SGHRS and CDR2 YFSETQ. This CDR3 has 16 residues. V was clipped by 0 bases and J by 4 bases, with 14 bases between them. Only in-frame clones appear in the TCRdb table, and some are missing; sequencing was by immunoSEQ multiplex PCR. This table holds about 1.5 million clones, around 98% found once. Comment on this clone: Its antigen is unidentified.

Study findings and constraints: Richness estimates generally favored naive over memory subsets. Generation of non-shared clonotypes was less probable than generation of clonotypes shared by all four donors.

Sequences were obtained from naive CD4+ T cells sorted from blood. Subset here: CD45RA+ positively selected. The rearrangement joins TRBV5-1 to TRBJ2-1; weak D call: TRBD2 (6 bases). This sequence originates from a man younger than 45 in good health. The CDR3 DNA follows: TGCGCCAGCAGCTTGGGGCCAGCGGGTATATACAATGAGCAGTTCTTC. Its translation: CASSLGPAGIYNEQFF.